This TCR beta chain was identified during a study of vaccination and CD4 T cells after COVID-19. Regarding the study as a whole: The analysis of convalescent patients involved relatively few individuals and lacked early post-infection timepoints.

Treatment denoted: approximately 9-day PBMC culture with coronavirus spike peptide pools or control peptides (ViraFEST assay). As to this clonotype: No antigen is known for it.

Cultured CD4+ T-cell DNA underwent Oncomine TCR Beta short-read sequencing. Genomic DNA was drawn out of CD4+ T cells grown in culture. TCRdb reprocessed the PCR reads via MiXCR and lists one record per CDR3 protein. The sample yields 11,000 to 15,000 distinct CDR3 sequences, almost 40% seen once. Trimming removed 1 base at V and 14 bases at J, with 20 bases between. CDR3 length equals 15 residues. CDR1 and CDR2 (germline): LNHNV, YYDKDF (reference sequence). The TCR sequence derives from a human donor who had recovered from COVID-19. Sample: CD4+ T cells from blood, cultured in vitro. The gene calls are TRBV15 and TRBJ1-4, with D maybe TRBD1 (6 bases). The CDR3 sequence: CATSRGGGVPISLFF. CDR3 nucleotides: TGTGCCACCAGCAGAGGGGGGGGCGTCCCAATCTCGCTGTTTTTT.